This T cell receptor beta chain derives from a study of CD8 T cells in Susac syndrome. Whole-study results and caveats: As acknowledged by the study, its TCR sequencing and HLA analysis included a relatively small number of individuals.

Included as multiple sclerosis controls were treatment-naive patients who had stable or active relapsing-remitting disease. Negative magnetic isolation gave CD8+ and CD4+ cells; FACS enriched CD8+ TEMRA. With random hexamers, reverse transcription was performed on about 0.45 to 1 ug of RNA. TCRdb independently ran MiXCR on the immunoSEQ multiplex PCR reads; one entry per CDR3 protein. The repertoire includes approximately 120,000 distinct CDR3 sequences, about 90% of them detected once, and under 0.25% sits in the top ten. The CDR3 spans 15 residues. V was cut by 0 bases and J by 4 bases, with 12 bases left in between. Germline loops: CDR1 MNHEY, CDR2 SVGAGI. Note on this clonotype: What it binds is not known.

The TCR was taken from a human donor with multiple sclerosis. The sequencing sample was made of CD8+ T cells from PBMCs. The chain has TRBV6-5 and TRBJ2-5, with TRBD2 as a possible D gene (6 bases). The DNA of the CDR3 is TGTGCCAGCAGTTACTCTGGGCTCGGGGGAGAGACCCAGTACTTC. Amino acids: CASSYSGLGGETQYF.